The table lists the clone carrying this TCR beta chain with a count of one. Its antigen is as yet unknown. RNA extraction and reverse transcription yielded cDNA as sequencing template. The data were produced by immunoSEQ multiplex PCR, yet TCRdb's version contains in-frame clones alone and is incomplete. This sample carries about 120,000 clones, about 50% of them seen once, and the ten largest clones take approximately 0.5%. These data come from a study of CD8+ T cells in alopecia areata. About the research overall: Treatment comprised oral tofacitinib, 5 to 10 mg twice daily, in treated patients. Dosing with tofacitinib proceeded for 6 to 18 months, followed by 6 months off drug.

The ends were cut back, 7 bases at V and 4 bases at J, with 17 bases in the middle. The germline gives CDR1 GTSNPN, CDR2 SVGIG (reference sequence). The CDR3 consists of 15 residues. Study-level findings and limits: Clonality in the scalp and expanded CD8+ clones ranked among the top 100 were significantly decreased by tofacitinib.

Treatment here: oral pan-JAK inhibitor, 5-10 mg twice daily. The starting material was CD4+ T cells sorted from blood, obtained at week 4, from a patient treated with tofacitinib. The V and J genes are TRBV30 and TRBJ2-6, with D hard to call. This clonotype was sampled from a human donor with alopecia areata. Here the CDR3 reads CALRAARSGANVLTF. CDR3 coding DNA: TGTGCCTTAAGGGCCGCTCGGTCCGGGGCCAACGTCCTGACTTTC. Using reference TRBV30 and TRBJ2-6 for the parts outside the CDR3, the full variable domain is SQTIHQWPATLVQPVGSPLSLECTVEGTSNPNLYWYRQAAGRGLQLLFYSVGIGQISSEVPQNLSASRPQDRQFILSSKKLLLSDSGFYLCALRAARSGANVLTFGAGSRLTVL.